The clone carrying this T cell receptor beta chain was observed a few times. Its antigen is unknown. The sample belongs to a study of CD8+CD57+ T cells in acquired aplastic anemia. Study-wide background: Mean DNA quantity obtained from sorted CD4+ and CD8+ cells was about 3.2 ug. Study-level points and caveats: Patients shared about 30 CD8+ CDR3 sequences with controls.

CDR1 is MNHGY, CDR2 SVAAGI, per germline. The CDR3 spans 12 residues. J was trimmed by 6 bases and V by 3 bases; bases with no gene match: 1. Investigators profiled TCR beta VDJ and CDR3 from genomic DNA template. TCRdb called the reads again in MiXCR, with one record for every CDR3 protein. Of some 180,000 distinct CDR3 sequences in the sample, roughly 63% were seen once. Patients included in sequencing had previously demonstrated CD8+CD57+ cell expansion by flow cytometry. The enrolled patients all had severe acquired aplastic anemia. The chain is built from TRBV6-9 and TRBJ2-7; TRBD2 matches 8 bases. The sequenced material came from sorted CD4+, CD8+, or CD8+CD57+ T cells (not recorded which) from PBMCs. The TCR sequence derives from a human donor with aplastic anemia. The CDR3 region is CASSYGGGEQYF. The CDR3 DNA sequence: TGTGCCAGCAGTTACGGGGGGGGCGAGCAGTACTTC.